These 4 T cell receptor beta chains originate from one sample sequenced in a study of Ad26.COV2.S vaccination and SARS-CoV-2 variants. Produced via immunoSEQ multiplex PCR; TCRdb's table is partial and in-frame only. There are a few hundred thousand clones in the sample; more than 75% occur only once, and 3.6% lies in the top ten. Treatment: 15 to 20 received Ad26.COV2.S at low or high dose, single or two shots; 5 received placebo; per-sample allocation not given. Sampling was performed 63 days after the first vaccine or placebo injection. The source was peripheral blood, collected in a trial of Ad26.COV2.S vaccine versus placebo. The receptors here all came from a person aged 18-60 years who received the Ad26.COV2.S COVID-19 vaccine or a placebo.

In nucleotides, the CDR3 is TGTGCCAGCAGCCCTCGCGGCGGGGGCCAAGAGACCCAGTACTTC. This translates into CASSPRGGGQETQYF. The chain links TRBV3-1 (or the pseudogene TRBV3-2) to TRBJ2-5; 7 bases fit TRBD2. V was clipped by 4 bases and J by 1 base; unmatched bases: 6. The germline V gene has CDR1 LGHDT and CDR2 YNNKEL (reference sequence). The CDR3 spans 15 residues.

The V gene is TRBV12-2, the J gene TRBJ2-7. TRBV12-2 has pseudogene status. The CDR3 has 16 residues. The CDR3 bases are TGTGCAAGTCGCTTAGCATGTGCAGGCGGTAGTCGGTTGCAGTACTTC. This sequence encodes CASRLACAGGSRLQYF.

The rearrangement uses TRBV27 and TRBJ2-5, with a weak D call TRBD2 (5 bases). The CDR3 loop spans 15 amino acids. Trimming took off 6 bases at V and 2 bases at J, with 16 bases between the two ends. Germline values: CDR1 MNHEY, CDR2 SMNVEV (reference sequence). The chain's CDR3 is CASSQRLGEQETQYF. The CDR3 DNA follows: TGTGCCAGCAGCCAACGCCTCGGGGAGCAAGAGACCCAGTACTTC.

CDR3 nucleotide sequence: TGTGCCAGCAGTCAGGGGAATCAGCCCCAGCATTTT. It translates to CASSQGNQPQHF. The rearrangement uses TRBV27 and TRBJ1-5; a weak D match, TRBD1 (6 bases). Germline V gene data show CDR1 as MNHEY and CDR2 as SMNVEV (reference sequence). V lost 5 bases to trimming and J lost 4 bases, with 6 bases between them. The CDR3 loop spans 12 amino acids.